A single sample gave rise to the 31 T cell receptor beta chains below, sequenced in a study of blood T cell repertoires in COVID-19. TCRdb's copy holds only in-frame clones and misses some; the assay was immunoSEQ multiplex PCR. The sample holds 200,000 to 250,000 clones, 80% to 85% seen once. The specimen sequenced was peripheral blood. The receptors originated from a woman in her late teens or twenties with acute or convalescent COVID-19.

This rearrangement joins TRBV27 to TRBJ1-2; 11 nucleotides match TRBD1. Per germline, CDR1 MNHEY and CDR2 SMNVEV (reference sequence). The CDR3 spans 16 residues. Trimming took 5 bases from V and 5 from J; bases not matched to a gene: 10. In nucleotides, the CDR3 is TGTGCCAGCAGTCCCTGGACAGGGGGCGTATTTTATGGCTACACCTTC. This sequence encodes CASSPWTGGVFYGYTF.

The chain employs TRBV7-8 and TRBJ1-6; D might be TRBD1 (5 bases). Germline V gene data show CDR1 as SGHVS and CDR2 as FQNEAQ. V shed 1 base and J shed 10 bases, with 8 bases lying between them. This CDR3 has 13 residues. This CDR3 reads CASSLGQTSPLHF. CDR3 nucleotide sequence: TGTGCCAGCAGCTTAGGACAGACCTCACCCCTCCACTTT.

This chain joins TRBV9 and TRBJ2-4, with D possibly being TRBD2 (5 bases). Germline CDR1 is SGDLS and CDR2 is YYNGEE. V shed 4 bases and J shed 2 bases, with 19 bases lying between them. This CDR3 spans 17 amino acids. The CDR3 reads CASSPRSSDLSKNIQYF. Here the CDR3 DNA reads TGTGCCAGCAGCCCACGGTCGTCGGACTTGTCCAAAAACATTCAGTACTTC.

The CDR3 DNA reads TGTGCCAGCAGTTCAAATCCCGACAGGATCAATCAGCCCCAGCATTTT. It specifies CASSSNPDRINQPQHF. The chain carries TRBV6-2 or TRBV6-3 and TRBJ1-5; D is perhaps TRBD1 (6 bases). This CDR3 has 16 residues. Germline CDR1 and CDR2: MNHEY and SVGEGT. V shed 4 bases and J shed 3 bases, with 16 bases lying between them.

This chain joins TRBV9 and TRBJ2-5; D not certain. V was shortened by 0 bases and J by 5 bases, with 8 bases between the two germline ends. The CDR3 is 13 amino acids. Germline CDR1 and CDR2: SGDLS and YYNGEE. CDR3 sequence (DNA): TGTGCCAGCAGCGTAGCATTAGCTGAGACCCAGTACTTC. Residues: CASSVALAETQYF.

The chain recombines TRBV30 with TRBJ1-2, with a possible D match to TRBD1 (5 bases). V was shortened by 8 bases and J by 5 bases, with 24 bases between the two germline ends. The CDR3 sequence is 15 residues long. In germline, CDR1 is GTSNPN, CDR2 SVGIG (reference sequence). The CDR3, as DNA: TGTGCCGGAACGAGCGGGCAGGGATTGTGGTATGGCTACACCTTC. This gives the protein CAGTSGQGLWYGYTF.

The chain uses TRBV27 and TRBJ2-7; possibly TRBD2 for D (6 bases). The germline V and J ends were trimmed by 6 bases and 4 bases, with 19 bases remaining between them. This CDR3 has 15 amino acids. Germline-derived CDR1 and CDR2 are MNHEY and SMNVEV (reference sequence). The CDR3: CASRRDRWGYYEQYF. The CDR3, as DNA: TGTGCCAGCAGGCGGGATCGCTGGGGGTATTACGAGCAGTACTTC.

This clone was observed a few times. The chain has TRBV5-1 and TRBJ2-2; 9 nucleotides agree with TRBD2. V was pared by 3 bases and J by 5 bases, with 5 bases of the junction left unmatched. There are 15 residues in the CDR3. CDR1 and CDR2 (germline): SGHRS, YFSETQ. This chain's CDR3 is CASSWVAGDTGELFF. The CDR3 DNA sequence: TGCGCCAGCAGCTGGGTAGCGGGAGATACCGGGGAGCTGTTTTTT.

The chain links TRBV12-3 or TRBV12-4 to TRBJ1-1; D might be TRBD1 (5 bases). The length of the CDR3 is 13 residues. Trimming took 6 bases from V and 1 from J, leaving 9 bases between them. The CDR3 sequence is CASSTQANTEAFF. Here the CDR3 DNA reads TGTGCCAGCAGCACACAGGCGAACACTGAAGCTTTCTTT.

The rearrangement links TRBV7-2 to TRBJ2-1; 10 bases agree with TRBD2. Germline V gene data show CDR1 as SGHTA and CDR2 as FQGNSA. The CDR3 has 15 amino acids. V gave up 6 bases and J gave up 7 bases; unmatched junction bases: 9. The CDR3 DNA sequence: TGTGCCAGCAGAGTTGGTAGCGGGAGGTGGAATGAGCAGTTCTTC. It yields the protein CASRVGSGRWNEQFF. The full variable domain, completed using reference TRBV7-2 and TRBJ2-1, is GAGVSQSPSNKVTEKGKDVELRCDPISGHTALYWYRQSLGQGLEFLIYFQGNSAPDKSGLPSDRFSAERTGGSVSTLTIQRTQQEDSAVYLCASRVGSGRWNEQFFGPGTRLTVL.

The chain couples TRBV30 to TRBJ1-2; tentatively, D is TRBD1 (6 bases). Looked up from germline, CDR1 is GTSNPN and CDR2 is SVGIG (reference sequence). This CDR3 contains 14 residues. The V gene lost 0 bases and the J gene lost 4 bases, with 12 bases spanning the gap. In DNA, the CDR3 is TGTGCCTGGAGTGTAAACTTACAGGGCTATGGCTACACCTTC. Protein sequence: CAWSVNLQGYGYTF. Complete variable domain (other parts from reference TRBV30 and TRBJ1-2): SQTIHQWPATLVQPVGSPLSLECTVEGTSNPNLYWYRQAAGRGLQLLFYSVGIGQISSEVPQNLSASRPQDRQFILSSKKLLLSDSGFYLCAWSVNLQGYGYTFGSGTRLTVV.

The chain employs TRBV6-2 or TRBV6-3 and TRBJ2-4, with TRBD2 matching 7 bases. Germline V CDR1 and CDR2: MNHEY, SVGEGT. Germline trimming cut 2 bases from V and 2 bases from J; bases unmatched to any gene: 9. This CDR3 is 17 amino acids long. The CDR3 reads CASSYPGLTSTKNIQYF. The CDR3 nucleotides are TGTGCCAGCAGTTACCCGGGACTAACTTCTACCAAAAACATTCAGTACTTC.

This clone came up a few times. V and J are TRBV5-6 and TRBJ2-7; 10 bases agree with TRBD2. The CDR3 is made up of 14 amino acids. Germline V gene sequence: CDR1 SGHDT, CDR2 YYEEEE. Unmatched junction bases numbered 5, after V lost 4 bases and J lost 4 bases. The chain's CDR3 is CASSGIAGGYEQYF. The CDR3 nucleotides read TGTGCCAGCAGCGGAATAGCGGGAGGATACGAGCAGTACTTC.

The chain combines TRBV12-5 with TRBJ1-6; 7 bases map to TRBD1. CDR3 length: 18 residues. After removal of 2 bases from V and 0 bases from J, the junction contained 7 bases not matched to a gene. Germline CDR1 and CDR2: LGHNT and FRNRAP. The CDR3 here is CASGLSGQASSYNSPLHF. Here the CDR3 DNA reads TGTGCTAGTGGTTTGTCCGGACAGGCGAGCTCCTATAATTCACCCCTCCACTTT.

V gene TRBV10-1 combines with J gene TRBJ2-5, with D possibly being TRBD1 (5 bases). The V gene's germline CDR1 is WNHNN and CDR2 SYGVQD (reference sequence). The CDR3 runs to 15 residues. Trimming stripped 0 bases from V and 2 bases from J, with 10 bases between. CDR3 nucleotide sequence: TGCGCCAGCAGTGAGTCAAAGGGGCTACAAGAGACCCAGTACTTC. Translated: CASSESKGLQETQYF.

This chain joins TRBV15 and TRBJ2-1, with 14 bases that match TRBD2. V was clipped by 1 base and J by 0 bases; unmatched bases: 5. This CDR3 is 19 amino acids long. Germline assignment: CDR1 LNHNV and CDR2 YYDKDF (reference sequence). In DNA form, the CDR3 reads TGTGCCACCAGCAGAGGGCGGACTAGCGGGAGGAGCTCCTACAATGAGCAGTTCTTC. Translation: CATSRGRTSGRSSYNEQFF.

This sequence joins TRBV7-8 and TRBJ1-4; TRBD1 matches at 7 bases. Germline-derived CDR1 and CDR2 are SGHVS and FQNEAQ. This CDR3 has 14 amino acids. V lost 5 bases, J lost 8 bases, and 8 bases stayed unmatched. For the CDR3, the DNA is TGTGCCAGCAGCCCGCAACAGGGGTGGGAAAAACTGTTTTTT. Amino acid sequence: CASSPQQGWEKLFF.

CDR3 protein: CASSYAGPTEEETQYF. The CDR3 region has the DNA TGTGCCAGCAGTTACGCCGGGCCCACGGAGGAAGAGACCCAGTACTTC. The chain carries TRBV28 and TRBJ2-5, with D perhaps TRBD2 (5 bases). Germline values: CDR1 MDHEN, CDR2 SYDVKM. CDR3 size: 16 residues. V lost 4 bases and J 3 bases, leaving 18 bases between the germline ends.

J is TRBJ1-1 and V is TRBV6-6, with D perhaps TRBD1 (6 bases). Per germline, CDR1 MNHNY and CDR2 SVGAGI (reference sequence). The length of the CDR3 is 15 residues. V lost 3 bases and J lost 3, with 14 bases in between. The CDR3 sequence: CASSYSSQGYTEAFF. The CDR3 DNA is TGTGCCAGCAGTTATTCCTCACAGGGATACACTGAAGCTTTCTTT.

This clone showed up just once. The chain couples TRBV19 to TRBJ2-1, with 7 bases that match TRBD2. J was trimmed by 6 bases and V by 6 bases; bases with no gene match: 20. The CDR3 has 18 amino acids. CDR1 LNHDA and CDR2 SQIVND come from the germline V gene (reference sequence). CDR3 residues: CASSLYRLAGGFSNEQFF. In DNA, the CDR3 is TGTGCCAGTAGCCTTTACCGACTAGCCGGTGGGTTTAGCAATGAGCAGTTCTTC.

Written as DNA, the CDR3 is TGTGCCAGCAGCGCCGACAGTTATGGCTACACCTTC. Translation: CASSADSYGYTF. The rearrangement uses TRBV5-5 and TRBJ1-2, with D possibly matching TRBD1 (5 bases). The CDR3 length is 12 residues. Germline V gene data show CDR1 as SGHKS and CDR2 as YYEKEE (reference sequence). Trimming pared 4 bases from V and 5 bases from J, leaving 9 bases between.

This chain links TRBV18 with TRBJ1-1; possibly TRBD1 for D (5 bases). V was shortened by 1 base and J by 5 bases, with 8 bases between the two germline ends. The CDR3 is 13 residues long. Looked up from germline, CDR1 is KGHSH and CDR2 is LQKENI. Here the CDR3 DNA reads TGTGCCAGCTCACCACTCCCAGGGACTGAAGCTTTCTTT. Translating it yields CASSPLPGTEAFF.

V gene TRBV30 combines with J gene TRBJ2-7, with a possible D match to TRBD2 (5 bases). V shed 0 bases and J shed 3 bases, with 18 bases lying between them. Germline V CDR1 and CDR2: GTSNPN, SVGIG (reference sequence). CDR3 length: 16 amino acids. The chain's CDR3 is CAWSVAPGWSGYEQYF. The CDR3 nucleotides read TGTGCCTGGAGTGTAGCCCCCGGGTGGAGCGGCTACGAGCAGTACTTC.

The CDR3 DNA reads TGTGCCAGCAGCTTAGCGGAGGGGAAGGGGGCTTTGTGGGGCTACACCTTC. It codes for CASSLAEGKGALWGYTF. The chain recombines TRBV11-2 with TRBJ1-2, with 7 bases lining up with TRBD1. Per germline, CDR1 SGHAT and CDR2 FQNNGV. V dropped 1 base and J dropped 8; count of bases not matched to a gene: 16. CDR3 length equals 17 residues. The full variable domain, completed using reference TRBV11-2 and TRBJ1-2, is EAGVAQSPRYKIIEKRQSVAFWCNPISGHATLYWYQQILGQGPKLLIQFQNNGVVDDSQLPKDRFSAERLKGVDSTLKIQPAKLEDSAVYLCASSLAEGKGALWGYTFGSGTRLTVV.

The chain is built from TRBV11-2 and TRBJ2-5; D perhaps matches TRBD2 (5 bases). The CDR3 length is 15 residues. Trimming pared 2 bases from V and 5 bases from J, leaving 15 bases between. Germline V gene lookup returns CDR1 SGHAT and CDR2 FQNNGV. The CDR3 loop reads CASSLFPEGAETQYF. The DNA for the CDR3 is TGTGCCAGCAGCTTATTTCCTGAGGGAGCGGAGACCCAGTACTTC.

V usage is TRBV4-2 and J usage is TRBJ2-2; 9 bases map to TRBD1. The CDR3 covers 15 residues. V dropped 4 bases and J dropped 3; count of bases not matched to a gene: 3. The V gene's germline CDR1 is LGHNA and CDR2 YNFKEQ. Here the CDR3 reads CASSRGQGDTGELFF. CDR3 in DNA: TGTGCCAGCAGCCGGGGACAGGGTGACACCGGGGAGCTGTTTTTT.

The J gene is TRBJ1-5, the V gene TRBV27; 11 positions match TRBD1. The ends lost 6 bases at V and 8 bases at J; junction bases unmatched: 12. The CDR3 loop spans 16 amino acids. Germline CDR1 is MNHEY and CDR2 is SMNVEV (reference sequence). The CDR3 is CASSRRRTGGMEPQHF. The DNA for the CDR3 is TGTGCCAGCAGCCGAAGGCGGACAGGGGGCATGGAGCCCCAGCATTTT.

In DNA form, the CDR3 reads TGTGCCAGCAGCTCCACGACAGGGTATTCGAATTCACCCCTCCACTTT. Protein: CASSSTTGYSNSPLHF. This chain links TRBV11-2 with TRBJ1-6; 7 bases agree with TRBD1. V was clipped by 4 bases and J by 7 bases; unmatched bases: 10. The CDR3 runs 16 residues. CDR1 and CDR2 (germline): SGHAT, FQNNGV.

The V call is TRBV4-2, the J call TRBJ2-5; 9 bases map to TRBD2. The CDR3 covers 18 residues. V trimming: 1 base; J trimming: 5 bases; junction bases outside the gene matches: 14. The V gene's germline CDR1 is LGHNA and CDR2 YNFKEQ. The CDR3 region is CASSQAPRGSGRWETQYF. CDR3 in DNA: TGTGCCAGCAGCCAAGCGCCTAGGGGGAGCGGGAGGTGGGAGACCCAGTACTTC.

The chain couples TRBV19 to TRBJ2-3, with 7 bases that match TRBD2. The CDR3 length is 19 residues. Germline values: CDR1 LNHDA, CDR2 SQIVND (reference sequence). V was clipped by 3 bases and J by 5 bases; unmatched bases: 20. The CDR3, as DNA: TGTGCCAGTAGTATGCAGGGCCCTAGCGGAAACCCCCTGGGAGATACGCAGTATTTT. Residues: CASSMQGPSGNPLGDTQYF.

This chain joins TRBV6-2 or TRBV6-3 and TRBJ2-2, with TRBD2 matching over 7 bases. The CDR3 spans 13 residues. Per the germline V gene, CDR1 is MNHEY and CDR2 is SVGEGT. Unmatched junction bases numbered 2, after V lost 6 bases and J lost 4 bases. The DNA for the CDR3 is TGTGCCAGCAGCCGGACTAGCACCGGGGAGCTGTTTTTT. Translation gives CASSRTSTGELFF.